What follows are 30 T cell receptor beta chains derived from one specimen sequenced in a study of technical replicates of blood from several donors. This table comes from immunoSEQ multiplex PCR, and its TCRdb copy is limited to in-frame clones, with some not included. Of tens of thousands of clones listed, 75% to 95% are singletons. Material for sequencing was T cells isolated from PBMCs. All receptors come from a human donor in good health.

CDR3 sequence (DNA): TGTGCCAGCAGTGTATCCGGGACAGGGGTGAATGAGCAGTTCTTC. This translates into CASSVSGTGVNEQFF. The chain recombines TRBV6-1 with TRBJ2-1; the match to TRBD1 covers 10 bases. The CDR3 extends over 15 amino acids. V was clipped by 4 bases and J by 7 bases; unmatched bases: 7. CDR1 and CDR2 from the germline V gene are MNHNS and SASEGT.

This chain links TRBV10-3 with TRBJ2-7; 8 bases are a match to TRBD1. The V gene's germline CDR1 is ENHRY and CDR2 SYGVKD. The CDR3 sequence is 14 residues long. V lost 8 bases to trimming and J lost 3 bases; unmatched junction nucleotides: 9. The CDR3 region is CAISGTGELYEQYF. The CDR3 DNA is TGTGCCATCTCTGGGACAGGTGAGCTCTACGAGCAGTACTTC.

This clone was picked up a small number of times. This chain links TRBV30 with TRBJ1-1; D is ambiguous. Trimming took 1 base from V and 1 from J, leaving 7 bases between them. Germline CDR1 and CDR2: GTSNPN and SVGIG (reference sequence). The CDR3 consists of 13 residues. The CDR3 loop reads CAWSDAANTEAFF. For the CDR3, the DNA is TGTGCCTGGAGTGACGCGGCGAACACTGAAGCTTTCTTT.

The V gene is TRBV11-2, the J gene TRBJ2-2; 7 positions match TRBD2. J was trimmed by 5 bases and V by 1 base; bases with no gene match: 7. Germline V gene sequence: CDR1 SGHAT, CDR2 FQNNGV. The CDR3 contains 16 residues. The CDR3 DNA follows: TGTGCCAGCAGCTTAGTGGACGGCGGGAGAACCGGGGAGCTGTTTTTT. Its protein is CASSLVDGGRTGELFF.

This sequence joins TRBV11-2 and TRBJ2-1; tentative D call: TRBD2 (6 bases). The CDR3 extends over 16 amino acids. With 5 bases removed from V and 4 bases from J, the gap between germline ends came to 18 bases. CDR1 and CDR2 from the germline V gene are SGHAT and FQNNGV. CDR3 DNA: TGTGCCAGCAGCATCATCCCTGGAGGGAATTACAATGAGCAGTTCTTC. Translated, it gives CASSIIPGGNYNEQFF.

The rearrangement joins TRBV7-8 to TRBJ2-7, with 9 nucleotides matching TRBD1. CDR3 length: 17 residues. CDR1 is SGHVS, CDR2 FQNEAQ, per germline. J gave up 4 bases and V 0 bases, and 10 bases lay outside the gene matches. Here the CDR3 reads CASSLAPPGQGLYEQYF. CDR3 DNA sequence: TGTGCCAGCAGCTTAGCTCCCCCGGGACAGGGCCTTTACGAGCAGTACTTC.

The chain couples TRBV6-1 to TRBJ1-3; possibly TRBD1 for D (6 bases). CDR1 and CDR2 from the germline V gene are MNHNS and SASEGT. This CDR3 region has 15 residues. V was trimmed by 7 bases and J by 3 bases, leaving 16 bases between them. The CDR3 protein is CASNLGHFSGNTIYF. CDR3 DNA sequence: TGTGCCAGCAACCTGGGACATTTTAGTGGAAACACCATATATTTT.

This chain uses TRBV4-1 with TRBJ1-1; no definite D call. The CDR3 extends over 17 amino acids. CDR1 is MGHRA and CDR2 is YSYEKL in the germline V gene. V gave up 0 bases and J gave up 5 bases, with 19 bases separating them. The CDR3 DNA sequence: TGCGCCAGCAGCCAAGATAATATTCGGGGAGTGAGGACTGAAGCTTTCTTT. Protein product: CASSQDNIRGVRTEAFF.

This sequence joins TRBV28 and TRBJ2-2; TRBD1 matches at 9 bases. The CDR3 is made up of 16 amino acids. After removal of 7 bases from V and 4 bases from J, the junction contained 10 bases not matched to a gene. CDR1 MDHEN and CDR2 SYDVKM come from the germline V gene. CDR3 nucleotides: TGTGCCAGCACAGATCCCGGGACAGGGTTCACCGGGGAGCTGTTTTTT. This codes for CASTDPGTGFTGELFF.

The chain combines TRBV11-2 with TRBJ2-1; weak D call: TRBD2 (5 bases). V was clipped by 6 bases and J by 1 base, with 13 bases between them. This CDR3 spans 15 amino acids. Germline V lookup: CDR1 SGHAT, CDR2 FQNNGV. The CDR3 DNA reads TGTGCCAGCAGGTGGGGAGCGGAGTCCTACAATGAGCAGTTCTTC. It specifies CASRWGAESYNEQFF.

The CDR3 bases are TGTGCCAGTAGTATAGGATCAGGGGACAGGGATGATTCACCCCTCCACTTT. Its protein is CASSIGSGDRDDSPLHF. The chain uses TRBV19 and TRBJ1-6, with 9 bases fitting TRBD1. Germline V gene lookup returns CDR1 LNHDA and CDR2 SQIVND (reference sequence). CDR3 size: 17 residues. Germline trimming cut 1 base from V and 8 bases from J; bases unmatched to any gene: 9. The entire variable domain, with the rest obtained from reference TRBV19 and TRBJ1-6, is as follows: DGGITQSPKYLFRKEGQNVTLSCEQNLNHDAMYWYRQDPGQGLRLIYYSQIVNDFQKGDIAEGYSVSREKKESFPLTVTSAQKNPTAFYLCASSIGSGDRDDSPLHFGNGTRLTVT.

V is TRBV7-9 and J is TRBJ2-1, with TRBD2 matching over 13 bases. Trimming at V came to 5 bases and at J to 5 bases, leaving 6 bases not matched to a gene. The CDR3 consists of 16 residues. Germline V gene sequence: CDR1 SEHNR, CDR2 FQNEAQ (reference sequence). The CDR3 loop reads CASSARLAGGDNEQFF. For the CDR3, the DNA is TGTGCCAGCAGCGCGCGACTAGCGGGAGGTGACAATGAGCAGTTCTTC.

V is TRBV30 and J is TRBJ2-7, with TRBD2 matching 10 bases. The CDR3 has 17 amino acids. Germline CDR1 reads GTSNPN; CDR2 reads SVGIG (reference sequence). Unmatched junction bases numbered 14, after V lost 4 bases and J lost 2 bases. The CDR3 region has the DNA TGTGCCTGGAACGTCACTTCCGGACTAGCGGCACCCTACGAGCAGTACTTC. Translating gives CAWNVTSGLAAPYEQYF.

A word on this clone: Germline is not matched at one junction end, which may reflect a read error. CDR3: CSVVGGALEAQYF. The CDR3 nucleotides read TGCAGCGTTGTGGGTGGAGCTCTAGAGGCCCAGTACTTC. The chain employs TRBV29-1 and TRBJ2-5; D is unclear. There are 13 residues in the CDR3. CDR1 and CDR2 (germline): SQVTM, ANQGSEA.

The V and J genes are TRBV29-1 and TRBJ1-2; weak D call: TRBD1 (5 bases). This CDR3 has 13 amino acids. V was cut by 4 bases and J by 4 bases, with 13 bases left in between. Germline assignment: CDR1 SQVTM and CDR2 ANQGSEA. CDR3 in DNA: TGCAGCGTTGTCGTTGACAGCCTCTATGGCTACACCTTC. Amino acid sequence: CSVVVDSLYGYTF.

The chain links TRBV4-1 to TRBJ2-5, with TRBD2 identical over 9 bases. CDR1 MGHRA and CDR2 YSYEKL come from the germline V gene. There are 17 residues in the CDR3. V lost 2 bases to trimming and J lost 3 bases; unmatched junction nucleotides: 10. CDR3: CASSQIFPSGDKETQYF. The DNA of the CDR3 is TGCGCCAGCAGCCAAATTTTCCCTAGCGGGGATAAAGAGACCCAGTACTTC.

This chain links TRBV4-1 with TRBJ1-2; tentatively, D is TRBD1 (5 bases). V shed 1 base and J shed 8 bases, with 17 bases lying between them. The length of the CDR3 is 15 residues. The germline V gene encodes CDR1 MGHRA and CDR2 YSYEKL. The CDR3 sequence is CASSQAYTLGGGYTF. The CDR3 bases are TGCGCCAGCAGCCAAGCCTACACCCTCGGGGGAGGCTACACCTTC.

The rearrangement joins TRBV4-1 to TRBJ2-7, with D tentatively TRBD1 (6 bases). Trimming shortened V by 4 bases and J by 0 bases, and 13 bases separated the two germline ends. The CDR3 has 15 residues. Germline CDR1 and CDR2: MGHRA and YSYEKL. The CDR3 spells CASSRGGQLSYEQYF. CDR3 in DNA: TGCGCCAGCAGCCGGGGCGGACAGCTCTCCTACGAGCAGTACTTC.

CDR3 nucleotides: TGTGCCAGTATGAAAGGGAGGAACACCGGGGAGCTGTTTTTT. Amino acids: CASMKGRNTGELFF. This chain connects TRBV19 to TRBJ2-2; maybe TRBD2 (5 bases). V was clipped by 7 bases and J by 1 base, with 10 bases between them. This CDR3 is built from 14 residues. Germline V gives CDR1 LNHDA, CDR2 SQIVND (reference sequence).

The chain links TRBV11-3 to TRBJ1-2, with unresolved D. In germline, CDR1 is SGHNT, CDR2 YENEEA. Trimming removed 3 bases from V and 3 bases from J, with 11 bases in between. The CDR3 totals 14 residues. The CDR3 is CASSFSEGDYGYTF. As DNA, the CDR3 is TGTGCCAGCAGCTTCAGCGAGGGTGACTATGGCTACACCTTC.

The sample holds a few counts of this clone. The DNA for the CDR3 is TGCGCCAGCAGACCGGGGTTCCTTTCCCACACAGATACGCAGTATTTT. Its translation is CASRPGFLSHTDTQYF. The chain couples TRBV4-1 to TRBJ2-3; TRBD2 might be the D (5 bases). Germline lookup yields CDR1 MGHRA and CDR2 YSYEKL. The CDR3 length is 16 residues. V was clipped by 6 bases and J by 2 bases, with 18 bases between them.

CDR3 sequence (DNA): TGTGCCAGCAGTTACGCGGGAGGATACGAGCAGTACTTC. The encoded protein is CASSYAGGYEQYF. The V gene is TRBV28, the J gene TRBJ2-7; 8 bases are a match to TRBD2. The trim removed 4 bases at V and 4 bases at J, leaving 3 bases unmatched. The CDR3 sequence is 13 residues long. CDR1 MDHEN and CDR2 SYDVKM come from the germline V gene.

The CDR3: CASSAGTGANYGYTF. DNA for the CDR3: TGTGCCAGCAGCGCCGGGACAGGGGCCAACTATGGCTACACCTTC. V is TRBV9 and J is TRBJ1-2; 10 bases map to TRBD1. CDR1 is SGDLS and CDR2 is YYNGEE in the germline V gene. The CDR3 is made up of 15 amino acids. The V gene end was trimmed by 3 bases and the J gene end by 2 bases; junction bases not matched to a gene: 4.

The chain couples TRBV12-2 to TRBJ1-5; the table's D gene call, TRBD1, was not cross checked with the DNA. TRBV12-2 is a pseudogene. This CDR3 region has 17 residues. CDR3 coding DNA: TGTGCAAGTCGCTTAAGGAGACAGGCCTCCCCCCTGTGGCCCCAGCATTTT. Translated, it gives CASRLRRQASPLWPQHF.

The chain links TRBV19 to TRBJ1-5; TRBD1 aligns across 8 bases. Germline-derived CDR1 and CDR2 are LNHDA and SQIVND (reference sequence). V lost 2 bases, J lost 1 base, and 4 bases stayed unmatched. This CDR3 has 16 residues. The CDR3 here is CASSIRTGLSNQPQHF. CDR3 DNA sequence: TGTGCCAGTAGTATACGGACAGGGTTGAGCAATCAGCCCCAGCATTTT.

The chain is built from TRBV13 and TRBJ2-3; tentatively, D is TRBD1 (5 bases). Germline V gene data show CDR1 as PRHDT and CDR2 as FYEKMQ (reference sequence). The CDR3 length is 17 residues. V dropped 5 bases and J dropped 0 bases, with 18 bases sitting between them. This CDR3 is CASSLHGAPTSTDTQYF. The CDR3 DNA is TGTGCCAGCAGCCTCCATGGGGCCCCAACTAGCACAGATACGCAGTATTTT. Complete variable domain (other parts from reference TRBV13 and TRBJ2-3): AAGVIQSPRHLIKEKRETATLKCYPIPRHDTVYWYQQGPGQDPQFLISFYEKMQSDKGSIPDRFSAQQFSDYHSELNMSSLELGDSALYFCASSLHGAPTSTDTQYFGPGTRLTVL.

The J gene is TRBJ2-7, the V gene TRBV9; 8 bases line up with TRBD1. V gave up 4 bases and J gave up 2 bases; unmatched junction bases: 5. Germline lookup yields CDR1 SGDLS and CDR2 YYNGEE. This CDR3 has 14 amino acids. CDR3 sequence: CASSRQGQTYEQYF. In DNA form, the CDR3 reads TGTGCCAGCAGCCGACAGGGGCAAACCTACGAGCAGTACTTC.

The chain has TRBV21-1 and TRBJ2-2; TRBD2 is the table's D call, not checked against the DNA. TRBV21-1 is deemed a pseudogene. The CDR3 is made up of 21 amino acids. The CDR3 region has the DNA TGTGCCAGCAGCAAAGCGCGGGCACTAGCGGGAGGTTTCGCGAACACCGGGGAGCTGTTTTTT. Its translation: CASSKARALAGGFANTGELFF.

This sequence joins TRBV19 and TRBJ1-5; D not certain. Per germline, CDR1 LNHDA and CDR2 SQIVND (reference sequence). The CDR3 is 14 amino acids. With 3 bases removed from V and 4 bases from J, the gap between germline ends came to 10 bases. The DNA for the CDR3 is TGTGCCAGTAGTATTCATCAGTCTAATCAGCCCCAGCATTTT. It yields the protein CASSIHQSNQPQHF.

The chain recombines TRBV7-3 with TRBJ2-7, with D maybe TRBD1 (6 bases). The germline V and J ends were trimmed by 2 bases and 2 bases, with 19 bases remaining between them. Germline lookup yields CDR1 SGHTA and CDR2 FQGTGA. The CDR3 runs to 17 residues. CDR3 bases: TGTGCCAGCAGCTTAGGAGGCGGGTGGGGGACACCCTACGAGCAGTACTTC. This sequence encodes CASSLGGGWGTPYEQYF.